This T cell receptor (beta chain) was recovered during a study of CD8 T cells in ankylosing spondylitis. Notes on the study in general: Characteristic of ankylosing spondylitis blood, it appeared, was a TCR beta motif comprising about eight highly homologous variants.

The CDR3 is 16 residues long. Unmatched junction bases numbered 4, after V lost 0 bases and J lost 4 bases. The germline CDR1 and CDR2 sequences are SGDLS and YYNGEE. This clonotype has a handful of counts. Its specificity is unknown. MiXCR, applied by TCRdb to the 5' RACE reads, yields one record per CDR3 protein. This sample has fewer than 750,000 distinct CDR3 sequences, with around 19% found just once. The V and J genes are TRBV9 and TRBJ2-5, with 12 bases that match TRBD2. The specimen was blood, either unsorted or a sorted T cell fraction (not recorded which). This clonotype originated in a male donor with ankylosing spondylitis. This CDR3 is CASSVERGLAGETQYF. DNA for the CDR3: TGTGCCAGCAGCGTAGAACGGGGACTAGCGGGAGAGACCCAGTACTTC.